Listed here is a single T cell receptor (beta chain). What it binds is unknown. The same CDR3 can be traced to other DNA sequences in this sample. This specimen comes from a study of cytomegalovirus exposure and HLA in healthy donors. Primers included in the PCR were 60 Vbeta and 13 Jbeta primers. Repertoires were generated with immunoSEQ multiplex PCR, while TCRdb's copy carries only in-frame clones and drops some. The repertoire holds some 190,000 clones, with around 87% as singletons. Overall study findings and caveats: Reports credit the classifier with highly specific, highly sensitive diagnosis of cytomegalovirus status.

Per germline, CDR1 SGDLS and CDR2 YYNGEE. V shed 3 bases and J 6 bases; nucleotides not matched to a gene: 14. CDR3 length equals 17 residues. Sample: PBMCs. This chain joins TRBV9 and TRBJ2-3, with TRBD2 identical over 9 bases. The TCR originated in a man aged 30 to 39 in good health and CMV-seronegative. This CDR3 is CASSGEAGGFHGDTQYF. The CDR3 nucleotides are TGTGCCAGCAGCGGCGAAGCGGGGGGCTTCCACGGGGATACGCAGTATTTT.